The rows below give T cell receptor beta chains drawn from one sample of a study of T cell changes during pregnancy in multiple sclerosis. Method: immunoSEQ multiplex PCR; TCRdb's copy keeps in-frame clones and lacks some. There are 35,000 or so clones in the sample; 93% occur only once, and roughly 0.39% lies in the top ten. This specimen was CD4+ T cells from peripheral blood mononuclear cells, taken in the first trimester of pregnancy. The receptors shown here come from a female donor with multiple sclerosis, enrolled in a pregnancy study. Each CDR3 is given without its conserved first and last residue. A D gene is named only where the DNA matches it firmly.

>TRBD1|TRBJ1-1|TRBV5-4
ASSHGTGDTEAF
>TRBD1|TRBJ1-1|TRBV18
ASSPLDRATEAF
>.|TRBJ1-1|TRBV7-2
ASSFGGSTEAF
>TRBD1|TRBJ1-6|TRBV2
ASSGGDRGSYNSPLH
>TRBD1|TRBJ1-4|TRBV5-1
ASSLEGTGAEKLF
>TRBD2|TRBJ2-1|TRBV2
ASSGGLGNEQF
>.|TRBJ1-1|TRBV25-1
ASIAGGRGEAF
>.|TRBJ2-7|TRBV9
ASSVGSGGQAYEQY
>.|TRBJ1-1|TRBV2
ASRSGLRTPKAF
>.|TRBJ2-6|TRBV7-9
ASSFMPVTSGANVLT
>.|TRBJ1-4|TRBV7-9
ASSFPGSLHRTNEKLF
>TRBD2|TRBJ2-7|TRBV6-5
ASGRSGGAYEQY
>.|TRBJ2-7|TRBV5-4
ASSSPSGSSWEQY
>.|TRBJ2-4|TRBV27
ASSFLGSQWIQY
>.|TRBJ2-3|TRBV12-5
ASGSTDTQY
>TRBD1|TRBJ2-4|TRBV4-1
ASSQDAPGQEKNIQY
>.|TRBJ2-6|TRBV5-8
ASSLGVPGANVLT
>TRBD1|TRBJ1-6|TRBV7-9
ASSLTALRGPSSLH
>.|TRBJ1-1|TRBV5-4
ASSFMGRGAF
>TRBD2|TRBJ2-1|TRBV27
ASSPRALATSNEQF
>.|TRBJ1-2|TRBV27
ASRTKDVEGGYT
>.|TRBJ2-3|TRBV7-2
ASSTTTARVRSTDTQY
>TRBD2|TRBJ2-1|TRBV28
ASSSIAGGASWEQF
>TRBD1|TRBJ1-3|TRBV11-2
ASSRRQGIALDGNTIY
>.|TRBJ1-1|TRBV7-2
ASSAQGSGTEAF
>.|TRBJ2-4|TRBV6-5
ASSHRGLEENIQY
>TRBD1|TRBJ1-1|TRBV6-6
ASTTGTGVGNTEAF
>TRBD2|TRBJ2-7|TRBV5-4
ASSKAGGLVGYEQY
>.|TRBJ2-2|TRBV4-3
ASSQEGLATGELF
>.|TRBJ1-1|TRBV2
ASRKDSQGEAF
>TRBD2|TRBJ2-7|TRBV5-4
ASSDGTTAFYEQY
>.|TRBJ1-2|TRBV25-1
ASSENFNGYT
>TRBD2|TRBJ2-7|TRBV4-2
ASSQFLGTSGQSYEQY
>.|TRBJ1-4|TRBV4-3
ASSQTATNEKLF
>.|TRBJ1-5|TRBV28
ASRSSGEGSNQPQH
>TRBD2|TRBJ2-7|TRBV11-1
ASSYTGTSARSYEQY
>.|TRBJ2-6|TRBV5-1
ASSLAGRFSGANVLT
>.|TRBJ1-2|TRBV5-8
ASSSTGSGNYGYT
>.|TRBJ2-7|TRBV10-1
ASSEGGRWAEQY
>.|TRBJ2-4|TRBV7-2
ASSLAGSLKDIQY
>TRBD1|TRBJ1-5|TRBV19
ATWDRGRNQPQH
>TRBD1|TRBJ1-1|TRBV5-1
ASRSEDRGRAEAF
>.|TRBJ1-5|TRBV15
ATSRDFTGSNQPQH
>TRBD2|TRBJ2-2|TRBV5-1
ASSWRPSGLATYTGELF
>TRBD2|TRBJ2-7|TRBV15
ATSRDLSGTYEQY